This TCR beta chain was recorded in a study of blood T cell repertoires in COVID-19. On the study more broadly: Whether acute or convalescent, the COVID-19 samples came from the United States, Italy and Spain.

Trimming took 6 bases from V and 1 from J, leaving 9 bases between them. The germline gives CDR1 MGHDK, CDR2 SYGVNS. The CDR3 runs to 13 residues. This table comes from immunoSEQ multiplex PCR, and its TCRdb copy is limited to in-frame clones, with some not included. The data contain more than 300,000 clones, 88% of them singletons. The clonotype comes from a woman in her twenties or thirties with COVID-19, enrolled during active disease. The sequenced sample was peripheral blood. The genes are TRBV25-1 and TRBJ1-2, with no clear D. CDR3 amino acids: CASSEPVNYGYTF. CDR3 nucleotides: TGTGCCAGCAGCGAACCGGTTAACTATGGCTACACCTTC.